The clone carrying this TCR beta chain occurred many times. Its specificity is not known. This record belongs to a study of T cells in Graves' hyperthyroidism and ophthalmopathy. Study-wide findings and caveats: By a 13 V-J model, ophthalmopathy was set apart from stable hyperthyroidism. In the blood, most expanded thyroid clonotypes above 0.001 appeared as well. The model forecast ophthalmopathy, anticipating it by a median around 6.5 months before onset.

It was RNA transcripts that yielded the amplified TCR beta CDR3 regions. When the TCR CDR3 underwent first-round RT-PCR, the HTBI primer set was used. Using its own MiXCR run on the multiplex PCR reads, TCRdb lists one record per CDR3 protein. Here the sample spans about 640,000 distinct CDR3 sequences, about 14% being singletons. With 1 base clipped from V and 7 bases from J, the junction kept 10 bases outside the gene matches. The CDR3 has 16 residues. CDR1 is SGHDT, CDR2 YYEEEE, per germline. The TCR was taken from a woman aged 50 to 65 with Graves' ophthalmopathy. Sequenced: blood. This chain links TRBV5-6 with TRBJ2-5; TRBD2 aligns across 10 bases. Written as DNA, the CDR3 is TGTGCCAGCAGCTTGACTAGCGGGACCGGGATGGGGACCCAGTACTTC. Protein sequence: CASSLTSGTGMGTQYF.